A single T cell receptor beta chain is shown here with its context. Its antigen is not identified. Sequencing used cDNA as its template, made by extracting RNA and reverse transcribing it. Clones were sequenced by immunoSEQ multiplex PCR, and TCRdb holds only the in-frame ones, with some missing. The sample contains about 97,000 clones, roughly 41% of which appear only once. These data are taken from a study of CD8+ T cells in alopecia areata. The overall study: Patients took tofacitinib for 6 to 18 months, followed by 6 drug-free months. General study points: Between patients, shared TCR sequences were less clear than in mice. This was possibly due in part to HLA diversity in the patient population. Lesional scalp, notably in alopecia totalis/universalis, had clonality above that of normal scalp.

The clonotype comes from a human donor with alopecia areata. Sequences were obtained from CD4+ T cells sorted from blood.

The CDR3 coding sequence is TGCAGCGTTGAGGGCAGGACCGCATACGAGCAGTACTTC. The encoded protein is CSVEGRTAYEQYF. The chain links TRBV29-1 to TRBJ2-7; no reliable D call. Trimming left V 3 bases short and J 4 bases short, with 13 bases between. Germline V CDR1 and CDR2: SQVTM, ANQGSEA. The length of the CDR3 is 13 residues.